The rows below give T cell receptor beta chains drawn from one sample of a study of blood T cell repertoires in COVID-19. TCRdb keeps only in-frame clones here, not all; method: immunoSEQ multiplex PCR. In the table there are about 87,000 clones, 75% of which are singletons. The sequencing input was peripheral blood. These receptors were collected from a woman aged 50 to 65 with acute or convalescent COVID-19. Both conserved end residues are part of each CDR3. A D gene is named only where the DNA matches it firmly. Clone size is not always given. Where it is, it says once, few, many or a class for expanded clones.

>-|TRBV28|TRBD1|TRBJ1-1
CASSFNLDRGDTEAFF
TGTGCCAGCAGTTTTAACCTGGACAGGGGTGACACTGAAGCTTTCTTT
>-|TRBV19|-|TRBJ1-1
CASIRGALNTEAFF
TGTGCCAGTATACGGGGTGCTCTGAACACTGAAGCTTTCTTT
>-|TRBV6-1|TRBD1|TRBJ1-2
CASSETGGKGYTF
TGTGCCAGCAGTGAGACAGGGGGCAAAGGCTACACCTTC
>-|TRBV6-4|TRBD2|TRBJ2-5
CASSAVSGGQETQYF
TGTGCCAGCAGTGCAGTTAGCGGGGGCCAAGAGACCCAGTACTTC
>-|TRBV11-1|TRBD1|TRBJ2-5
CASSDRTGREETQYF
TGTGCCAGCAGCGATAGGACAGGGCGGGAAGAGACCCAGTACTTC
>-|TRBV7-8|-|TRBJ1-6
CASSLGSVDSNSPLHF
TGTGCCAGCAGCTTAGGATCAGTTGACAGTAATTCACCCCTCCACTTT
>-|TRBV9|TRBD2|TRBJ2-7
CASSEGLAGTYEQYF
TGTGCCAGCAGCGAGGGACTAGCGGGGACGTACGAGCAGTACTTC
>-|TRBV18|-|TRBJ1-3
CASSQLERNTIYF
TGTGCCAGCTCACAGCTCGAGAGAAACACCATATATTTT
>-|TRBV6-5|TRBD2|TRBJ2-7
CASTLAGGQYF
TGTGCCAGCACTTTAGCGGGGGGGCAGTACTTC
>once|TRBV6-6|-|TRBJ2-1
CASGQAAWEQFF
TGTGCCAGCGGTCAGGCGGCCTGGGAGCAGTTCTTC
>-|TRBV27|-|TRBJ1-5
CASSLNGRGSVMQPQHF
TGTGCCAGCAGTTTAAACGGTCGCGGGTCCGTAATGCAGCCCCAGCATTTT
>-|TRBV7-2|TRBD1|TRBJ1-6
CASSAGQHNSPLHF
TGTGCCAGCAGCGCGGGACAGCATAATTCACCCCTCCACTTT
>-|TRBV5-1|TRBD1|TRBJ1-2
CASTGRTGYGYTF
TGCGCCAGCACCGGTCGGACAGGCTATGGCTACACCTTC
>-|TRBV5-1|-|TRBJ1-2
CASSLARAGDYGYTF
TGCGCCAGCAGCTTGGCAAGGGCCGGGGACTATGGCTACACCTTC
>-|TRBV5-1|-|TRBJ2-7
CASSYPGTYEQYF
TGCGCCAGCAGCTACCCAGGGACCTACGAGCAGTACTTC
>-|TRBV29-1|TRBD1|TRBJ2-3
CSVEGLTGTDTQYF
TGCAGCGTTGAAGGATTGACAGGGACAGATACGCAGTATTTT
>-|TRBV6-5|TRBD1|TRBJ1-1
CASSPRTGGNTEAFF
TGTGCCAGCAGTCCGAGGACAGGGGGGAACACTGAAGCTTTCTTT
>-|TRBV18|-|TRBJ1-2
CASSTLGPSYGYTF
TGTGCCAGCTCTACACTAGGCCCTTCATATGGCTACACCTTC
>-|TRBV28|-|TRBJ1-2
CASSLMGGIGYTF
TGTGCCAGCAGTTTAATGGGGGGGATCGGCTACACCTTC
>-|TRBV7-6|-|TRBJ1-5
CASILESQPQHF
TGTGCCAGCATCCTTGAGAGTCAGCCCCAGCATTTT
>-|TRBV7-2|-|TRBJ2-7
CASSPRGADLYF
TGTGCCAGCAGCCCCCGCGGGGCCGATTTGTACTTC
>-|TRBV6-5|-|TRBJ1-2
CASSYSLDTFYGYTF
TGTGCCAGCAGTTACTCCCTGGACACTTTCTATGGCTACACCTTC